This passage covers 10 T cell receptor beta chains from one sample sequenced in a study of cytomegalovirus exposure and HLA in healthy donors. PCR used 60 Vbeta primers and 13 Jbeta primers. The method was immunoSEQ multiplex PCR; TCRdb's version includes in-frame clones alone and lacks a portion of them. Recorded for this sample: approximately 58,000 clones. Sequenced material: PBMCs. The receptors come from a woman younger than 35 in good health and CMV-seronegative.

The chain links TRBV5-4 to TRBJ2-7; 11 nucleotides line up with TRBD2. The CDR3 totals 15 residues. The germline CDR1 and CDR2 sequences are SGHNT and YYREEE (reference sequence). Losses at the gene ends were 3 bases for V and 2 bases for J; bases not matched to a gene: 4. The chain's CDR3 is CASSSRLAGTYEQYF. In nucleotides, the CDR3 is TGTGCCAGCAGCTCGAGACTAGCGGGGACCTACGAGCAGTACTTC.

This chain uses TRBV10-3 with TRBJ2-7, with 14 bases aligning to TRBD2. Unmatched junction bases numbered 7, after V lost 6 bases and J lost 6 bases. Germline V CDR1 and CDR2: ENHRY, SYGVKD. This CDR3 has 15 amino acids. The CDR3 sequence is CAISLTSGRVGEQYF. The DNA of the CDR3 is TGTGCCATCAGCCTGACTAGCGGGAGGGTGGGCGAGCAGTACTTC.

The rearrangement links TRBV7-9 to TRBJ1-1; no firm D call. CDR1 SEHNR and CDR2 FQNEAQ come from the germline V gene (reference sequence). This CDR3 has 14 residues. The DNA for the CDR3 is TGTGTCACCATTCAGCCGGGTTTGAACACTGAAGCTTTCTTT. Its protein product is CVTIQPGLNTEAFF.

The rearrangement joins TRBV4-1 to TRBJ2-4; 12 bases line up with TRBD2. V lost 4 bases and J lost 7; bases outside the gene matches: 5. The CDR3 loop spans 15 amino acids. Germline V CDR1 and CDR2: MGHRA, YSYEKL. The CDR3 is CASSPLAGGANIQYF. As DNA, the CDR3 is TGCGCCAGCAGCCCTCTAGCGGGAGGGGCCAACATTCAGTACTTC.

This rearrangement joins TRBV29-1 to TRBJ2-1; no reliable D call. V was shortened by 5 bases and J by 8 bases, with 16 bases between the two germline ends. This CDR3 has 13 residues. Germline V gene sequence: CDR1 SQVTM, CDR2 ANQGSEA. CDR3 coding DNA: TGCAGCGTTTTCACGGGTCCCAGCGATGAGCAGTTCTTC. Protein: CSVFTGPSDEQFF.

The genes are TRBV15 and TRBJ1-5; D uncertain. The germline gives CDR1 LNHNV, CDR2 YYDKDF (reference sequence). V gave up 8 bases and J gave up 3 bases, with 5 bases separating them. The CDR3 contains 11 residues. CDR3 amino acids: CATGSNQPQHF. The CDR3 region has the DNA TGTGCCACCGGCTCCAATCAGCCCCAGCATTTT.

The V call is TRBV15, the J call TRBJ2-1, with TRBD2 matching over 11 bases. This CDR3 is built from 16 residues. The V segment lost 1 base and the J segment 4 bases; nucleotides outside the gene matches: 3. Germline CDR1 reads LNHNV; CDR2 reads YYDKDF (reference sequence). CDR3 nucleotide sequence: TGTGCCACCAGCAGAGGGGCTAGCGGGGGGTACAATGAGCAGTTCTTC. Its protein is CATSRGASGGYNEQFF.

The V and J genes are TRBV30 and TRBJ2-4; the match to TRBD2 covers 13 bases. Germline V gives CDR1 GTSNPN, CDR2 SVGIG (reference sequence). After removal of 5 bases from V and 4 bases from J, the junction contained 5 bases not matched to a gene. The CDR3 loop spans 15 amino acids. The CDR3 sequence is CAWWPGLAGKNIQYF. The CDR3 nucleotides are TGTGCCTGGTGGCCGGGACTAGCGGGGAAAAACATTCAGTACTTC.

V and J are TRBV6-1 and TRBJ2-7, with TRBD1 matching 7 bases. This CDR3 spans 14 amino acids. After removal of 2 bases from V and 2 bases from J, the junction contained 3 bases not matched to a gene. CDR1 is MNHNS, CDR2 SASEGT, per germline. The CDR3 reads CASSETGAPYEQYF. DNA for the CDR3: TGTGCCAGCAGTGAAACAGGGGCCCCCTACGAGCAGTACTTC.

The chain has TRBV30 and TRBJ1-2; D may be TRBD1 (5 bases). This CDR3 has 11 amino acids. V dropped 3 bases and J dropped 8 bases, with 10 bases sitting between them. CDR1 is GTSNPN and CDR2 is SVGIG in the germline V gene (reference sequence). CDR3 loop: CAWRGRGGYTF. For the CDR3, the DNA is TGTGCCTGGAGGGGTAGGGGAGGCTACACCTTC. The full variable domain, rest sourced from reference TRBV30 and TRBJ1-2, is SQTIHQWPATLVQPVGSPLSLECTVEGTSNPNLYWYRQAAGRGLQLLFYSVGIGQISSEVPQNLSASRPQDRQFILSSKKLLLSDSGFYLCAWRGRGGYTFGSGTRLTVV.